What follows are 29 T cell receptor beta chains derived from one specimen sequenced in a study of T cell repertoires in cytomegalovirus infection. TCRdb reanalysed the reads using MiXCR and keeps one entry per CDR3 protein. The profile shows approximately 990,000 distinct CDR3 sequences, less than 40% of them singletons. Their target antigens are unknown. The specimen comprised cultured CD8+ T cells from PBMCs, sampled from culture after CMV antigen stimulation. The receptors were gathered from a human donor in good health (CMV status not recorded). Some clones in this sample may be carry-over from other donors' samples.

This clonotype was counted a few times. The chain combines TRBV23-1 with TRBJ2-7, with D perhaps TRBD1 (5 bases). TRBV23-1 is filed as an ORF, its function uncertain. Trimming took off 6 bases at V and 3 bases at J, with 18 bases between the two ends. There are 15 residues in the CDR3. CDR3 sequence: CASSLQAFADYEQYV. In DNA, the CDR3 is TGCGCCAGCAGCCTACAGGCGTTTGCAGACTACGAGCAGTACGTC.

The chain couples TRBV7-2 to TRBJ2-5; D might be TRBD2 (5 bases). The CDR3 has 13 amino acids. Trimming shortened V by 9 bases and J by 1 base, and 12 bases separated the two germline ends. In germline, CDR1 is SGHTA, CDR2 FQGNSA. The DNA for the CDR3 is TGTGCCAGTTTGGCTAGCAGCCAAGAGACCCAGTACTTC. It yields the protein CASLASSQETQYF.

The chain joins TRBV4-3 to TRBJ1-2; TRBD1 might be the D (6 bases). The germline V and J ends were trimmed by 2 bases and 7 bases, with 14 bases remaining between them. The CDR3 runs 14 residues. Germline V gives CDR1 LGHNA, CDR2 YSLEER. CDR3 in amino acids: CASSQSDRPPGYTF. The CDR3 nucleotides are TGCGCCAGCAGCCAATCGGACAGACCGCCTGGCTACACCTTC.

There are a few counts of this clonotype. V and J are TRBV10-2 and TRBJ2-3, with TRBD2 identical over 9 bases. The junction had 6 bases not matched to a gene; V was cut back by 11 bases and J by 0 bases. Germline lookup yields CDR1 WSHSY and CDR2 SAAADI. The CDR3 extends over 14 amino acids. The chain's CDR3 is CAVISGGSTDTQYF. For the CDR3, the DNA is TGCGCCGTCATTAGCGGGGGTAGCACAGATACGCAGTATTTT.

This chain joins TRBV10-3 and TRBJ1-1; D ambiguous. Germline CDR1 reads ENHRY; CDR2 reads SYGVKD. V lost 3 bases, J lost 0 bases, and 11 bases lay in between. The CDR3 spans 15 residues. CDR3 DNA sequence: TGTGCCATCAGTGATTTAGCCCCCGTGAACACTGAAGCTTTCTTT. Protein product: CAISDLAPVNTEAFF.

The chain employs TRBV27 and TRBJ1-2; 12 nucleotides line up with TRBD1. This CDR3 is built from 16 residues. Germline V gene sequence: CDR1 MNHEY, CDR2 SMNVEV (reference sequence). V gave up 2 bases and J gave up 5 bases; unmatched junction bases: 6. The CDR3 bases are TGTGCCAGCAGTTTAAGGGGACAGGGGGCTGGATATGGCTACACCTTC. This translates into CASSLRGQGAGYGYTF.

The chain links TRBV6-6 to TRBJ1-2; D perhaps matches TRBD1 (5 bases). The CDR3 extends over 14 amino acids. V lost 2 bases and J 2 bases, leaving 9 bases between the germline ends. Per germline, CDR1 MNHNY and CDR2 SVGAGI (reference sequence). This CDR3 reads CASSYQGLNYGYTF. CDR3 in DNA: TGTGCCAGCAGTTACCAGGGATTAAACTATGGCTACACCTTC.

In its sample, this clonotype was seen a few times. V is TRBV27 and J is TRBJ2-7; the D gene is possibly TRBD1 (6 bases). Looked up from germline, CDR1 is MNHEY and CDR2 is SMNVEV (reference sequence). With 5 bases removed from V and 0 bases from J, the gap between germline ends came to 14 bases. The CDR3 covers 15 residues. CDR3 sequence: CASSPGTPSSYEQYF. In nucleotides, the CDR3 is TGTGCCAGCAGTCCTGGGACACCGAGCTCCTACGAGCAGTACTTC.

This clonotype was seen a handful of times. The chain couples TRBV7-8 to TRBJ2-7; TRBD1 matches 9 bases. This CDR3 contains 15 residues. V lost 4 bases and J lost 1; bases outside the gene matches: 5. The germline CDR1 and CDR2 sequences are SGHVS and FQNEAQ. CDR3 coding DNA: TGTGCCAGCAGCTCCGGGACAGGGTATTCCTACGAGCAGTACGTC. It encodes CASSSGTGYSYEQYV.

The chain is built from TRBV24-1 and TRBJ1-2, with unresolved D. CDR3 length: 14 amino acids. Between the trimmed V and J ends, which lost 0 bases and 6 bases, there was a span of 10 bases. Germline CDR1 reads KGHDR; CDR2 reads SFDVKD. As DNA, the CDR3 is TGTGCCACCAGTGATTTGGACACTGGAGATGGCTACACCTTC. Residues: CATSDLDTGDGYTF.

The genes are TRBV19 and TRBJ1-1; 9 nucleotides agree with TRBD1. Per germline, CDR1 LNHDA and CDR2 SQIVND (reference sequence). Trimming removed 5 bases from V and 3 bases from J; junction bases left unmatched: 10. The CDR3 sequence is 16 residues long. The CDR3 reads CASSLTGTGLDTEAFF. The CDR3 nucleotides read TGTGCCAGTAGTTTAACCGGGACAGGGTTAGACACTGAAGCTTTCTTT.

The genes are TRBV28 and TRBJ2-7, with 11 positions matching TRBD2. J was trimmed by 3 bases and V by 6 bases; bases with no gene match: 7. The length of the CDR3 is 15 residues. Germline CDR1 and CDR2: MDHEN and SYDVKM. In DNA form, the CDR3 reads TGTGCCAGCAGCCCTACTAGCGGGGGAGTCTACGAGCAGTACGTC. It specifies CASSPTSGGVYEQYV.

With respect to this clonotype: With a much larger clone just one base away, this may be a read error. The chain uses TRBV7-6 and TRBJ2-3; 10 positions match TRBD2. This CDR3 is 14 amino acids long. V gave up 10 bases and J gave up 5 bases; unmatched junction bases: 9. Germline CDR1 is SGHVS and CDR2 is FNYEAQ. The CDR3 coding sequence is TGTGCCAACATCCCCAAGCGGGGGGGAGATACGCAGTATTTT. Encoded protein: CANIPKRGGDTQYF.

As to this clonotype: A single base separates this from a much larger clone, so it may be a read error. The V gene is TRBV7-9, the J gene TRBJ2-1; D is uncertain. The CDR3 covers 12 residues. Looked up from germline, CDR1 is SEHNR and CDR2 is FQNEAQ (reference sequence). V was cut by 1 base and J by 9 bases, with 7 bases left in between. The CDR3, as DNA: TGTGCCAGCAGCTTAGGGTTAGTTGAGCAGTTCTTC. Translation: CASSLGLVEQFF. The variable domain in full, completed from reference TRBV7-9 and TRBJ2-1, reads DTGVSQNPRHKITKRGQNVTFRCDPISEHNRLYWYRQTLGQGPEFLTYFQNEAQLEKSRLLSDRFSAERPKGSFSTLEIQRTEQGDSAMYLCASSLGLVEQFFGPGTRLTVL.

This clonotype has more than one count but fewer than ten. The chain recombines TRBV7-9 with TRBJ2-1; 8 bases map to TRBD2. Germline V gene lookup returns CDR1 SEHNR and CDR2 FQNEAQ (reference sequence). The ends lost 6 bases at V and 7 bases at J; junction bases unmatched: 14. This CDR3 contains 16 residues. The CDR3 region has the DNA TGTGCCAGCAGTTCCCCGGCACCGGGGGGGCAAAATGAGCAGTTCTTC. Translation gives CASSSPAPGGQNEQFF.

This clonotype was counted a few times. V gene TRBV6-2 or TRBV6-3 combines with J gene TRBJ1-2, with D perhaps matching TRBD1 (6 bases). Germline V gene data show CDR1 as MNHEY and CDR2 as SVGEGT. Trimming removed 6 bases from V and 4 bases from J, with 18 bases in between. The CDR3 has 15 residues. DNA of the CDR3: TGTGCCAGCAGCCTAGCCGACACAGGGACCTATGGCTACACCTTC. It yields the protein CASSLADTGTYGYTF.

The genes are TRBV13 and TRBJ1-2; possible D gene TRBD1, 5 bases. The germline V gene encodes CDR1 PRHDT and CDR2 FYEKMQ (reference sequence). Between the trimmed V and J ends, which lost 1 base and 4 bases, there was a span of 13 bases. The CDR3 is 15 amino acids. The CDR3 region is CASSLAAGLFYGYTF. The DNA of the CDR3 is TGTGCCAGCAGCTTAGCGGCGGGGCTTTTCTATGGCTACACCTTC. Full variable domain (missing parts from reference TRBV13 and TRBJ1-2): AAGVIQSPRHLIKEKRETATLKCYPIPRHDTVYWYQQGPGQDPQFLISFYEKMQSDKGSIPDRFSAQQFSDYHSELNMSSLELGDSALYFCASSLAAGLFYGYTFGSGTRLTVV.

The CDR3 coding sequence is TGTGCCAGCAGTTACTTACGAGGGGGGAACCAGCCCCAGCATTTT. This translates into CASSYLRGGNQPQHF. The rearrangement joins TRBV6-2 or TRBV6-3 to TRBJ1-5; D is perhaps TRBD1 (6 bases). Trimming left V 1 base short and J 7 bases short, with 14 bases between. The CDR3 is 15 amino acids. Germline values: CDR1 MNHEY, CDR2 SVGEGT.

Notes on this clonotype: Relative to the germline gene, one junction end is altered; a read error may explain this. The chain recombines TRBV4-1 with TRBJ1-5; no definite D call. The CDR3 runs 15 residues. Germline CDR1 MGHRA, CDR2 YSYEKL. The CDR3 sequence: CASSQGVSGNRPQHF. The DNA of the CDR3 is TGCGCCAGCAGCCAAGGCGTCTCCGGGAATCGGCCCCAGCATTTT.

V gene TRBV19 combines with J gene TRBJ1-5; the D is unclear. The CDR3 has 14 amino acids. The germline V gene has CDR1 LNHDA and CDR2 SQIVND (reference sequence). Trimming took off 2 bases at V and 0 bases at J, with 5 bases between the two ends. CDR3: CASSILVSNQPQHF. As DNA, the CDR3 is TGTGCCAGTAGTATACTGGTTAGCAATCAGCCCCAGCATTTT.

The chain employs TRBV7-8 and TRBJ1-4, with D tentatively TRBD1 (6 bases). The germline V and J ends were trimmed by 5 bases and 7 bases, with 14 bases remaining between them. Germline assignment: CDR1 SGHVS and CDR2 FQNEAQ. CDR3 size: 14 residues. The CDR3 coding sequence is TGTGCCAGCAGCGGCGACAGGCAGGGTGAAAAACTGTTTTTT. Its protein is CASSGDRQGEKLFF.

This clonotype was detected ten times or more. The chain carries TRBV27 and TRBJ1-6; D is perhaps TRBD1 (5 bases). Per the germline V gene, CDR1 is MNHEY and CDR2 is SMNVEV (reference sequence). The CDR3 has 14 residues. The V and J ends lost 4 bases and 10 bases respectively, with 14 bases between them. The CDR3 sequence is CASSSQGKDSPLHF. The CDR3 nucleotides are TGTGCCAGCAGTTCTCAGGGTAAAGACTCACCCCTCCACTTT.

The DNA of the CDR3 is TGTGCCAGCAGTTTACTAGGGGGGGCTAATGAAAAACTGTTTTTT. Protein: CASSLLGGANEKLFF. The gene calls are TRBV6-5 and TRBJ1-4; tentative D call: TRBD1 (6 bases). V shed 4 bases and J shed 3 bases, with 12 bases lying between them. CDR1 is MNHEY, CDR2 SVGAGI, per germline. This CDR3 has 15 residues.

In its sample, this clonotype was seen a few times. The CDR3 nucleotides are TGTGCCAGCAGCTTAACCGGCCTCCCGGGGACCACTGAAGCTTTCTTT. This sequence encodes CASSLTGLPGTTEAFF. The chain has TRBV7-3 and TRBJ1-1; D is perhaps TRBD1 (5 bases). The germline V gene encodes CDR1 SGHTA and CDR2 FQGTGA. Trimming left V 0 bases short and J 4 bases short, with 15 bases between. This CDR3 comprises 16 residues.

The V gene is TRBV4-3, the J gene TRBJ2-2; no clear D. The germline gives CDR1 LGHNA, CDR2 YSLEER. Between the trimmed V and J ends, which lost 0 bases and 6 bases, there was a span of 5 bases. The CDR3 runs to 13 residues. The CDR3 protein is CASSQDSSGELFF. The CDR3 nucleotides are TGCGCCAGCAGCCAAGATAGTTCCGGGGAGCTGTTTTTT.

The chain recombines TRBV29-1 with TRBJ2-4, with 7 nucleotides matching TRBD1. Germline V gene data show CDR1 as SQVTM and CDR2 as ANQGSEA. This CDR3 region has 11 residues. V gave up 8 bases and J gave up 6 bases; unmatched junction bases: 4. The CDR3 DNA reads TGCAGCCTCCGACAGGGAAACATTCAGTACTTC. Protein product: CSLRQGNIQYF.

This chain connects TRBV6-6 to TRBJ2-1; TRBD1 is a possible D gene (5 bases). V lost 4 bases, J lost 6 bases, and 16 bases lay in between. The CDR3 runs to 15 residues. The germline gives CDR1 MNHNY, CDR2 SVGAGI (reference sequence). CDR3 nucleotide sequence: TGTGCCAGCAGTTTGGTGGAGAGGACATCCAATGAGCAGTTCTTC. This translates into CASSLVERTSNEQFF.

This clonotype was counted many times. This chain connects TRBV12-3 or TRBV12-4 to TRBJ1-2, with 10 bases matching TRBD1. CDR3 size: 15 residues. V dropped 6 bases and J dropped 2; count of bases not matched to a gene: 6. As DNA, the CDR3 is TGTGCCAGCAGCCCGACAGGGGGCGCAAACTATGGCTACACCTTC. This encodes CASSPTGGANYGYTF.

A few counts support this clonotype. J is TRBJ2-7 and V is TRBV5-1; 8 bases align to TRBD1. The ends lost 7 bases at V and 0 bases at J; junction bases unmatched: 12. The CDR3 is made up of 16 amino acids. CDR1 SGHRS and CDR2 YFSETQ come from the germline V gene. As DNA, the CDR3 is TGCGCCAGCCGGATTTTCCCGGGACAGGCCTCCTACGAGCAGTACTTC. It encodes CASRIFPGQASYEQYF.